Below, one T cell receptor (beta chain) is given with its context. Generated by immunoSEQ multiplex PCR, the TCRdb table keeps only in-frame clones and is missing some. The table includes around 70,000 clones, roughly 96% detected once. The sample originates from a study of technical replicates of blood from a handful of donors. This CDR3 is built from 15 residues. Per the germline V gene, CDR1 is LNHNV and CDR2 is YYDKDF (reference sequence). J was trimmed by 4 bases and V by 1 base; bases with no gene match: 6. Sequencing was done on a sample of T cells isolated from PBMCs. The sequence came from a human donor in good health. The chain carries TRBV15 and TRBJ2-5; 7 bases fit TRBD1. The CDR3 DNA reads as TGTGCCACCAGCAGAGGGTCGACAGGGCGAGAGACCCAGTACTTC. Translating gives CATSRGSTGRETQYF.